Listed below are T cell receptor beta chains from one sample, sequenced in a study of human T cells and chemical hapten exposure. TCRdb re-analysed the RACE reads in MiXCR, keeping a single row per CDR3 protein. The sample lists 35,000 to 50,000 distinct CDR3 sequences, under 12% occurring once. The sequenced sample was whole blood, obtained in connection with sensitization to the hapten diphenylcyclopropenone (DPC). Every receptor here comes from a man aged 30 to 39 with alopecia areata. Some clones in this sample may be carry-over from other donors' samples. Both conserved end residues are part of each CDR3. A D gene is named only where the DNA matches it firmly. Clone size is not always given. Where it is, it says once, few, many or a class for expanded clones.

clone size	CDR3 length	V gene	D gene	J gene	CDR3 protein	CDR3 DNA
many	13	TRBV7-6	.	TRBJ2-7	CASSLATGYEQYF	TGTGCCAGCAGCTTAGCTACGGGGTACGAGCAGTACTTC
many	17	TRBV5-6	TRBD2	TRBJ2-3	CASSLPPRTSPTDTQYF	TGTGCCAGCAGCTTGCCGCCCCGGACTAGCCCCACAGATACGCAGTATTTT
.	15	TRBV5-5	TRBD2	TRBJ2-7	CASSLIPGGPYEQYF	TGTGCCAGCAGCTTGATCCCGGGGGGGCCCTACGAGCAGTACTTC
few	13	TRBV6-4	TRBD1	TRBJ1-1	CASRQGMNTEAFF	TGTGCCAGCAGACAGGGGATGAACACTGAAGCTTTCTTT
few	16	TRBV7-2	TRBD1	TRBJ2-1	CASSLEGTGGAFEQFF	TGTGCCAGCAGCTTAGAGGGGACAGGGGGCGCGTTTGAGCAGTTCTTC
many	14	TRBV7-2	.	TRBJ2-1	CASSLASSYNEQFF	TGTGCCAGCAGCTTGGCATCTTCATACAATGAGCAGTTCTTC
many	13	TRBV12-3/TRBV12-4	TRBD1	TRBJ2-5	CASSRDSPGTQYF	TGTGCCAGCAGTCGGGACAGCCCCGGGACCCAGTACTTC
many	13	TRBV11-1	.	TRBJ1-1	CASSKPPAIEAFF	TGTGCCAGCAGCAAACCCCCTGCAATTGAAGCTTTCTTT
few	17	TRBV4-2	.	TRBJ2-3	CASSQRGGRLRPDTQYF	TGTGCCAGCAGCCAAAGGGGGGGACGTCTCCGACCAGATACGCAGTATTTT
few	15	TRBV20-1	.	TRBJ2-3	CSASNPGQSTDTQYF	TGCAGTGCCAGTAATCCGGGACAAAGCACAGATACGCAGTATTTT
.	16	TRBV20-1	TRBD2	TRBJ2-1	CSARETSGLLRNEQFF	TGCAGTGCCCGAGAGACTAGCGGACTTCTTCGGAATGAGCAGTTCTTC
.	15	TRBV12-3/TRBV12-4	TRBD1	TRBJ2-2	CASTGTAPNTGELFF	TGTGCCAGCACCGGGACAGCCCCGAACACCGGGGAGCTGTTTTTT
.	13	TRBV7-2	.	TRBJ2-3	CASSLELQDTQYF	TGTGCCAGCAGCTTAGAATTACAAGATACGCAGTATTTT
many	14	TRBV9	.	TRBJ1-4	CASSVDGTNEKLFF	TGTGCCAGCAGCGTAGACGGAACTAATGAAAAACTGTTTTTT
.	14	TRBV7-2	TRBD2	TRBJ2-4	CASREGLAENIQYF	TGTGCCAGCAGGGAGGGACTAGCCGAAAACATTCAGTACTTC
few	16	TRBV4-1	TRBD2	TRBJ2-7	CASSQEDSGIGYEQYF	TGCGCCAGCAGCCAAGAGGATAGCGGGATAGGTTACGAGCAGTACTTC
many	16	TRBV2	.	TRBJ1-3	CASSGLQGAAGNTIYF	TGTGCCAGCAGTGGCTTACAGGGTGCTGCTGGAAACACCATATATTTT
many	12	TRBV29-1	.	TRBJ1-1	CSVDRDNTEAFF	TGCAGCGTTGACAGGGATAACACTGAAGCTTTCTTT
few	15	TRBV15	TRBD2	TRBJ2-1	CATSLGLAPYNEQFF	TGTGCCACCAGCTTAGGACTAGCCCCGTACAATGAGCAGTTCTTC
.	14	TRBV4-3	TRBD1	TRBJ1-6	CASSRDRLSSPLHF	TGCGCCAGCAGTCGGGACAGGTTAAGTTCACCCCTCCACTTT
few	16	TRBV27	TRBD1	TRBJ1-4	CASSLSRTGVNEKLFF	TGTGCCAGCAGTTTATCTCGGACAGGGGTAAATGAAAAACTGTTTTTT
many	15	TRBV6-1	.	TRBJ1-3	CASSDKIDSGNTIYF	TGTGCCAGCAGTGACAAGATCGATTCGGGAAACACCATATATTTT
few	15	TRBV14	TRBD2	TRBJ2-7	CASSQRLAGWNEQYF	TGTGCCAGCAGCCAACGACTAGCGGGGTGGAACGAGCAGTACTTC
few	15	TRBV7-8	.	TRBJ2-2	CASSLVRAGTGELFF	TGTGCCAGCAGCTTGGTCAGGGCGGGCACCGGGGAGCTGTTTTTT
many	12	TRBV29-1	.	TRBJ2-3	CSVDGGLDTQYF	TGCAGCGTTGACGGGGGTTTGGATACGCAGTATTTT
few	15	TRBV3-1	.	TRBJ2-5	CASSQVAGAQETQYF	TGTGCCAGCAGCCAAGTGGCGGGGGCTCAAGAGACCCAGTACTTC
many	17	TRBV2	TRBD1	TRBJ2-5	CASSRRQGALLQETQYF	TGTGCCAGCAGTAGAAGACAGGGGGCTCTCCTCCAAGAGACCCAGTACTTC
many	14	TRBV3-1	TRBD2	TRBJ2-7	CASSGRGGRIEQYF	TGTGCCAGCAGCGGGCGGGGGGGCCGTATCGAGCAGTACTTC
.	15	TRBV4-3	TRBD2	TRBJ2-1	CASSHLAGGGDEQFF	TGCGCCAGCAGCCATTTAGCGGGAGGCGGGGATGAGCAGTTCTTC
many	16	TRBV7-2	.	TRBJ2-5	CASSLVSISGQETQYF	TGTGCCAGCAGCTTAGTATCGATATCCGGCCAAGAGACCCAGTACTTC
many	17	TRBV7-3	TRBD2	TRBJ2-3	CASSRRLLAGGGDTQYF	TGTGCCAGCAGCCGTCGCTTACTAGCGGGAGGCGGAGATACGCAGTATTTT
few	12	TRBV10-3	.	TRBJ2-7	CAISWTDYEQYF	TGTGCCATCAGTTGGACAGACTACGAGCAGTACTTC
many	16	TRBV18	TRBD2	TRBJ2-3	CASSRTTSGRTDTQYF	TGTGCCAGCTCCCGTACGACTAGCGGGAGAACAGATACGCAGTATTTT
many	12	TRBV12-3/TRBV12-4	.	TRBJ1-1	CASSLVQSEAFF	TGTGCCAGCAGTTTAGTACAGTCTGAAGCTTTCTTT
.	14	TRBV4-2	.	TRBJ1-5	CASSQDGSNQPQHF	TGTGCCAGCAGCCAAGACGGCTCCAATCAGCCCCAGCATTTT
many	13	TRBV2	.	TRBJ1-2	CASNEWENYGYTF	TGTGCCAGCAACGAGTGGGAGAACTATGGCTACACCTTC
few	13	TRBV29-1	TRBD1	TRBJ1-5	CSVGQGAGQPQHF	TGCAGCGTCGGACAGGGGGCGGGTCAGCCCCAGCATTTT
few	14	TRBV5-1	.	TRBJ2-7	CASSLDRASYEQYF	TGCGCCAGCAGCCTAGACCGAGCCTCCTACGAGCAGTACTTC
.	12	TRBV6-6	.	TRBJ2-7	CASSYATDEQYF	TGTGCCAGCAGTTATGCAACCGACGAGCAGTACTTC
medium-sized	16	TRBV9	TRBD2	TRBJ2-1	CASSVGPAGGDNEQFF	TGTGCCAGCAGCGTAGGACCCGCGGGAGGGGACAATGAGCAGTTCTTC
.	15	TRBV7-2	.	TRBJ1-6	CASRQSTGYNSPLHF	TGTGCCAGCAGACAGTCGACAGGCTATAATTCACCCCTCCACTTT
many	17	TRBV12-3/TRBV12-4	.	TRBJ1-1	CASSLAPHGRANTEAFF	TGTGCCAGCAGTTTAGCGCCGCACGGCAGGGCGAACACTGAAGCTTTCTTT
.	16	TRBV7-9	TRBD1	TRBJ2-3	CASSSWTGFSTDTQYF	TGTGCCAGCAGCTCCTGGACAGGGTTTAGCACAGATACGCAGTATTTT
few	15	TRBV12-3/TRBV12-4	.	TRBJ2-4	CASSPPLAGANIQYF	TGTGCCAGCAGTCCCCCTCTGGCGGGGGCAAACATTCAGTACTTC
.	13	TRBV2	TRBD2	TRBJ2-3	CASRGDYRPRQYF	TGTGCCAGCAGGGGGGACTATCGGCCCCGTCAGTATTTT
many	12	TRBV11-2	.	TRBJ1-1	CASSRWDTEAFF	TGTGCCAGCAGCCGGTGGGACACTGAAGCTTTCTTT
many	13	TRBV5-4	.	TRBJ1-2	CASSFRGAYGYTF	TGTGCCAGCAGCTTTCGCGGGGCCTATGGCTACACCTTC
many	15	TRBV20-1	.	TRBJ1-1	CSAREIREPSTEAFF	TGCAGTGCTAGAGAAATCAGGGAGCCGAGCACTGAAGCTTTCTTT
.	12	TRBV28	TRBD1	TRBJ1-1	CASSPPQGLAFF	TGTGCCAGCAGTCCCCCACAGGGGTTGGCTTTCTTT
many	16	TRBV7-3	TRBD1	TRBJ2-6	CASSRHRGSGANVLTF	TGTGCCAGCAGCCGACACAGGGGCTCTGGGGCCAACGTCCTGACTTTC
.	15	TRBV4-1	TRBD1	TRBJ1-2	CASSQDGQGTWGYTF	TGCGCCAGCAGCCAGGACGGACAGGGAACGTGGGGCTACACCTTC